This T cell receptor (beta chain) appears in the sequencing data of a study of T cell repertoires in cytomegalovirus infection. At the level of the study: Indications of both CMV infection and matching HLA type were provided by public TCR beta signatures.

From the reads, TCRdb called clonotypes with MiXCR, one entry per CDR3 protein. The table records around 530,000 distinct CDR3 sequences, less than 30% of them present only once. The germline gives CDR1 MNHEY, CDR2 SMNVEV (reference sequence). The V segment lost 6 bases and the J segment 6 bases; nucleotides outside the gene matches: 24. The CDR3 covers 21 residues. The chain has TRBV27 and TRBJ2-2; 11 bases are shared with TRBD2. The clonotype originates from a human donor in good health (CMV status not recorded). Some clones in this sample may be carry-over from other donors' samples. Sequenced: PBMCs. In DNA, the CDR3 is TGTGCCAGCAGGCCTTATGGGAGAACAGAACATAGCGGGAGGGCCGCCGGGGAGCTGTTTTTT. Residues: CASRPYGRTEHSGRAAGELFF.